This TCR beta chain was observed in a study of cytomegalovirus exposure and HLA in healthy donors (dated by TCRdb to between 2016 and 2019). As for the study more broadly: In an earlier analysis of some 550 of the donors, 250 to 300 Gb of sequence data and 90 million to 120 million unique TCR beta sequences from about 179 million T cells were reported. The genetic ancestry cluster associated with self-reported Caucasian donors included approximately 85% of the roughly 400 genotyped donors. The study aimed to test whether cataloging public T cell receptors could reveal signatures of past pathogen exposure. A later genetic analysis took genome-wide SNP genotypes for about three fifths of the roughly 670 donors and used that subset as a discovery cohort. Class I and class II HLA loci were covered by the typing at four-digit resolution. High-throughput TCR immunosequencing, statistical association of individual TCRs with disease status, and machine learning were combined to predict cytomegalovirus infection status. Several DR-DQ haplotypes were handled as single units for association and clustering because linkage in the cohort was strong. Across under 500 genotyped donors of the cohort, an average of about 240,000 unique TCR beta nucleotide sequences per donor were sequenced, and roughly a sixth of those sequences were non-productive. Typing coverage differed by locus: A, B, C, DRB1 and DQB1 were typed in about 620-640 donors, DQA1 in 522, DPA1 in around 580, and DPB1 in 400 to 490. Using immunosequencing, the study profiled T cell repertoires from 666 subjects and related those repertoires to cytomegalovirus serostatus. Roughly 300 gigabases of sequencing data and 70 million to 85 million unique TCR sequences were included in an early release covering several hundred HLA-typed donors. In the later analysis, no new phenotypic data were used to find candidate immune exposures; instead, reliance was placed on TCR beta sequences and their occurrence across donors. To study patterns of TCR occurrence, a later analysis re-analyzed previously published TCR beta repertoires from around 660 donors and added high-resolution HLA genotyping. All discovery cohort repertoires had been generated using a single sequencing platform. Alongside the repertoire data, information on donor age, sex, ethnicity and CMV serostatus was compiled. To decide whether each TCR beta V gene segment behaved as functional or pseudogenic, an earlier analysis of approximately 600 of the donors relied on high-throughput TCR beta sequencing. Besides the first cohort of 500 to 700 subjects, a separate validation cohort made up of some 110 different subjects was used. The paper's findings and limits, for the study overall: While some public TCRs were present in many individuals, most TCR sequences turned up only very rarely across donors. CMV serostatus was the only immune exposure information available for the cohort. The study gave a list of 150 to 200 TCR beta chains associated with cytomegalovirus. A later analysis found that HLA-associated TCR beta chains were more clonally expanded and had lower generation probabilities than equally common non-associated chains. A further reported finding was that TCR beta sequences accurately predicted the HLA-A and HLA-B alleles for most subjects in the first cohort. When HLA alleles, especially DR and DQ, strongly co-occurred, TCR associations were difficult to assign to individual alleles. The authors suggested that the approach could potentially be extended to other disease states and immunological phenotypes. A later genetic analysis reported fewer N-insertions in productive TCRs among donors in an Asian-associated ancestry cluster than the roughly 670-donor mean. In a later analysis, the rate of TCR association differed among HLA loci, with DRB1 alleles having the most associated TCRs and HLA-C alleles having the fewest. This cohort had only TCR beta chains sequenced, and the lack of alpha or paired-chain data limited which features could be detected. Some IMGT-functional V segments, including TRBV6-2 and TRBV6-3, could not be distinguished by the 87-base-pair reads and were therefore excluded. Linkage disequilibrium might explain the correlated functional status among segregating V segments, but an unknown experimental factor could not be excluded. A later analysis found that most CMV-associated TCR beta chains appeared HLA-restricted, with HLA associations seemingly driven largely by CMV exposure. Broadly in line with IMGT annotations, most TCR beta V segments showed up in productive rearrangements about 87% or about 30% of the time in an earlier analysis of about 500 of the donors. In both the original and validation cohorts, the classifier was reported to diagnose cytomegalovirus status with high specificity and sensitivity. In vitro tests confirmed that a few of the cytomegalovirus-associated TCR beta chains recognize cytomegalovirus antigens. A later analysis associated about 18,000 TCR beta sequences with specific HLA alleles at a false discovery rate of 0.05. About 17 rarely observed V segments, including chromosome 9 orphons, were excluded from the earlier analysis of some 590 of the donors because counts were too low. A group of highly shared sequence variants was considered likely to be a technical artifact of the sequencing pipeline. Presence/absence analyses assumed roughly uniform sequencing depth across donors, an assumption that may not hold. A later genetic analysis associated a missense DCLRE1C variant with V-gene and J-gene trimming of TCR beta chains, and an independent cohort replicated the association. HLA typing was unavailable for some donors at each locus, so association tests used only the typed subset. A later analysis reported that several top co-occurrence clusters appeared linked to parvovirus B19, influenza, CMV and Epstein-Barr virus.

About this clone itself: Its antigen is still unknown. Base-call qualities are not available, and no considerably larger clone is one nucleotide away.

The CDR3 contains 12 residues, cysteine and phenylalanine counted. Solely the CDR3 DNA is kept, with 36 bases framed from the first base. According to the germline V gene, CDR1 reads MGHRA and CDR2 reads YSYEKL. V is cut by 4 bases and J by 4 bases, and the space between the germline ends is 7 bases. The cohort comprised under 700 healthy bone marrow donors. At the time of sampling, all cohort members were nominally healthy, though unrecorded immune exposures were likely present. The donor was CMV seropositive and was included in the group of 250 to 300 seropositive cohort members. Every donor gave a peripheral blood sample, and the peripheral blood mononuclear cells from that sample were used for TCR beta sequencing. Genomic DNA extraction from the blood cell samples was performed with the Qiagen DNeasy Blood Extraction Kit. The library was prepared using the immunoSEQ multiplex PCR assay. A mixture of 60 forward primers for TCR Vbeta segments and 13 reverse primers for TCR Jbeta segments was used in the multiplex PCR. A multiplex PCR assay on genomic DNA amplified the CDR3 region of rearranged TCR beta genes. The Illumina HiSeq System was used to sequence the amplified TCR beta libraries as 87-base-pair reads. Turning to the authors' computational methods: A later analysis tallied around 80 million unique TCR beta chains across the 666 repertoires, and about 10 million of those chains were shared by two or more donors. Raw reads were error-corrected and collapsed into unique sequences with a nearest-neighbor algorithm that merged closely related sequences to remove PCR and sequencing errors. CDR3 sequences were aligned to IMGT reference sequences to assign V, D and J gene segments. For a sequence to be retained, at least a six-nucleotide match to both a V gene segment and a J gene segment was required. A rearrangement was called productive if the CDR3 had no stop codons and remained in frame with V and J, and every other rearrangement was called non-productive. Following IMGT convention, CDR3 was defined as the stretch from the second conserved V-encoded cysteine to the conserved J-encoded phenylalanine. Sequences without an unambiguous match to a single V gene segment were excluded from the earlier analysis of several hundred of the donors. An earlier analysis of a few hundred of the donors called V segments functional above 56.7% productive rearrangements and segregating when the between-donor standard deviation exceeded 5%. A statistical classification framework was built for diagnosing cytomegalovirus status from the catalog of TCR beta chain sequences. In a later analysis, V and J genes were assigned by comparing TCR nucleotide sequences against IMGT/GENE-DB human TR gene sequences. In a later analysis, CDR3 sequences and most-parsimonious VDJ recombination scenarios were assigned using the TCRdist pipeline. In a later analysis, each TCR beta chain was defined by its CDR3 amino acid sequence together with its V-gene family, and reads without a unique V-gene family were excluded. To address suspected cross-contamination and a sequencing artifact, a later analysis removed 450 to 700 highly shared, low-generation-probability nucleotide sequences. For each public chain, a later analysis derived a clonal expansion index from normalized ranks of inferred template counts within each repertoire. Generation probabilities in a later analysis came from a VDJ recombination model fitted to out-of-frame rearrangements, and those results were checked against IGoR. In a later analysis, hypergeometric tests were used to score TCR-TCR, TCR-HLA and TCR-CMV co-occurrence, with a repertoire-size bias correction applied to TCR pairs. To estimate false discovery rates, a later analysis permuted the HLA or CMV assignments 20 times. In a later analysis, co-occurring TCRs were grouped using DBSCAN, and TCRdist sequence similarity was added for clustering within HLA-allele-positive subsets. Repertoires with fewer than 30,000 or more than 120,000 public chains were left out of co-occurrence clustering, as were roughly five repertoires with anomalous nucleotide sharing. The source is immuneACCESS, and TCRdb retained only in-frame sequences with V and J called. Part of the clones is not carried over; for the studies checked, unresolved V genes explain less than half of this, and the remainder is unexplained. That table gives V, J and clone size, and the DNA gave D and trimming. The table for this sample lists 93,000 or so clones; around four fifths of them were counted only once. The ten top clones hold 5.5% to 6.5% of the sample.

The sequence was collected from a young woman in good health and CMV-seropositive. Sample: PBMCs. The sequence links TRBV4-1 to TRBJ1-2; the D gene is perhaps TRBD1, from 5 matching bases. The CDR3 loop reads CASSLGGYGYTF. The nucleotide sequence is TGCGCCAGCAGCCTCGGGGGCTATGGCTACACCTTC.